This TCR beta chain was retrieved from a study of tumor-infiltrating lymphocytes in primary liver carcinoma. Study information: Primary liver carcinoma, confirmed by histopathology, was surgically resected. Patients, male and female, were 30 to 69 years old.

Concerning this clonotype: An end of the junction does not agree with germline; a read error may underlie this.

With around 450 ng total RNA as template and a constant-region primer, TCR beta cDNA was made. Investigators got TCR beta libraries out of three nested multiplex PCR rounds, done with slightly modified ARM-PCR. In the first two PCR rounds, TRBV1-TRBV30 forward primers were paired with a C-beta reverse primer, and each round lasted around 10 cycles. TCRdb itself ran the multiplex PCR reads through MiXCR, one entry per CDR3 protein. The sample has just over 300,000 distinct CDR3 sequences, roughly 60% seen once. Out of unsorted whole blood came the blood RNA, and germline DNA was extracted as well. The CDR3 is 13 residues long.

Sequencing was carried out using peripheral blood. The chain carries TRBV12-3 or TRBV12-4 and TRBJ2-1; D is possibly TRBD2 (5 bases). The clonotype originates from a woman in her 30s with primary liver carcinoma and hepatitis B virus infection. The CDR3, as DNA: TGTGCCAGGAGTTTAGGAGGATACAATGAGCAGTTCTTC. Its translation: CARSLGGYNEQFF.